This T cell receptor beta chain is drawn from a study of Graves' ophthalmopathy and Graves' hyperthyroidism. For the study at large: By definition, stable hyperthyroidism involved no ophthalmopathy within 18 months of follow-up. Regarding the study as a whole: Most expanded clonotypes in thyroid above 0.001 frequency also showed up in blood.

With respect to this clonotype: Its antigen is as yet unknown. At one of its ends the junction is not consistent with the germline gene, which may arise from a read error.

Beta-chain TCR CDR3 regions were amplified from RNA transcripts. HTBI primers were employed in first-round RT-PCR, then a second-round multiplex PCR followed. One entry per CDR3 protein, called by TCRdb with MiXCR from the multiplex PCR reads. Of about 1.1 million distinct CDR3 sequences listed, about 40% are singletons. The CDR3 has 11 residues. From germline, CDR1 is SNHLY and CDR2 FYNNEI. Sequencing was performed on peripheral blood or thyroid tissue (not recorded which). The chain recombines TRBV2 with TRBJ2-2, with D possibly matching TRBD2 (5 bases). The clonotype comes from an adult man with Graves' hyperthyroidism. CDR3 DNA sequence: TGTGCCATCCGGGGAGCCGGGGAGCCGTTTTTT. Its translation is CAIRGAGEPFF. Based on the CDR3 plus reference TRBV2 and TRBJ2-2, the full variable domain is EPEVTQTPSHQVTQMGQEVILRCVPISNHLYFYWYRQILGQKVEFLVSFYNNEISEKSEIFDDQFSVERPDGSNFTLKIRSTKLEDSAMYFCAIRGAGEPFFGEGSRLTVL.